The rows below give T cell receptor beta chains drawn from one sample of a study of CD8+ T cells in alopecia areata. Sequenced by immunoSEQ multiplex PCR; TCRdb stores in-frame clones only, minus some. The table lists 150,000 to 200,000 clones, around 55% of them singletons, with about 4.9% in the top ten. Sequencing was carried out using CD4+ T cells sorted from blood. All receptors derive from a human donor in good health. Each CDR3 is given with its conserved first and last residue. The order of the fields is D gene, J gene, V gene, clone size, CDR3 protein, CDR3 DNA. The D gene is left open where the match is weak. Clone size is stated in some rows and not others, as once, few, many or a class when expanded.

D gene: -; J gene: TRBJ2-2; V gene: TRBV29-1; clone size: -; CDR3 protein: CSVAWVVNTGELFF; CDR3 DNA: TGCAGCGTAGCCTGGGTCGTGAACACCGGGGAGCTGTTTTTT
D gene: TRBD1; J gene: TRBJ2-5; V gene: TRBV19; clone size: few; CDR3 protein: CASRDRGIETQYF; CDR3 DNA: TGTGCCAGTAGAGACAGGGGAATCGAGACCCAGTACTTC
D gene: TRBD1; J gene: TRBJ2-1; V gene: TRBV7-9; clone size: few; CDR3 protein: CASSPGQGAGEQFF; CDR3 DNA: TGTGCCAGCAGCCCGGGACAGGGGGCCGGGGAGCAGTTCTTC
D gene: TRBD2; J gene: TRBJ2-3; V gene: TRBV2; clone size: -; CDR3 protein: CASSLAGIVDTQYF; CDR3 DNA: TGTGCCAGCAGTCTAGCGGGAATCGTTGATACGCAGTATTTT
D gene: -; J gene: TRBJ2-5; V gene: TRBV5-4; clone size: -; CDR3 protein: CASSLEQETQYF; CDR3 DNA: TGTGCCAGCAGCTTGGAACAAGAGACCCAGTACTTC
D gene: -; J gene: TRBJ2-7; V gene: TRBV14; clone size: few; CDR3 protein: CASSQNTRAYEQYF; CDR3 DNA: TGTGCCAGCAGCCAAAACACCAGGGCCTACGAGCAGTACTTC
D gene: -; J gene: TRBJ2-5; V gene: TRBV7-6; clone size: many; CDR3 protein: CASSPGLLQETQYF; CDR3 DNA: TGTGCCAGCAGCCCCGGACTGTTGCAAGAGACCCAGTACTTC
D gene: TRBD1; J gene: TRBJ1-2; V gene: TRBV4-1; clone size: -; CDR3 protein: CASSQAGTGRRGANYGYTF; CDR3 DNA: TGCGCCAGCAGCCAGGCCGGGACAGGGAGAAGGGGAGCTAACTATGGCTACACCTTC
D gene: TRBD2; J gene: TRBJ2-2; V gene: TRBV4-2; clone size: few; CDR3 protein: CASSRGLAGKPYTGELFF; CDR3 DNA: TGTGCCAGCAGCCGGGGACTAGCGGGGAAGCCGTACACCGGGGAGCTGTTTTTT
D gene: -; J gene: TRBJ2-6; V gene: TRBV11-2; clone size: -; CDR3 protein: CASTFVTAGANVLTF; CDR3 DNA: TGTGCCAGCACCTTCGTGACGGCTGGGGCCAACGTCCTGACTTTC
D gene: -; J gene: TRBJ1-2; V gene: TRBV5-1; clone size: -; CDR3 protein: CASSPEGVSGYTF; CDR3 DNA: TGCGCCAGCAGCCCGGAGGGAGTAAGTGGCTACACCTTC
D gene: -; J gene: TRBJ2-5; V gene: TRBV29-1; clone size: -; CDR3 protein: CSASRVQETQYF; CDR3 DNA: TGCAGCGCTTCCAGGGTCCAAGAGACCCAGTACTTC
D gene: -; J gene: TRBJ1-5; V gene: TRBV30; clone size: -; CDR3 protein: CAFTSGRDQPQHF; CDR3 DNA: TGTGCCTTCACTTCGGGCCGAGATCAGCCCCAGCATTTT
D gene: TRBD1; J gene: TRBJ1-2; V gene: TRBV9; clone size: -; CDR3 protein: CASSGGLGQISGYTF; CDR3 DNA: TGTGCCAGCAGCGGGGGATTGGGACAGATTTCCGGCTACACCTTC
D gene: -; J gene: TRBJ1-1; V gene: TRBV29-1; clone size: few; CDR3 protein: CSVVGPQSTEAFF; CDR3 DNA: TGCAGCGTTGTCGGGCCCCAAAGTACTGAAGCTTTCTTT